These 12 T cell receptor beta chains came from one sample sequenced in a study of beta chain features in type 1 diabetes. Study-level findings and limits: When Type 1 diabetes patients were examined, their TCRB CDR3s proved moderately but significantly shorter in all four CD4+ subsets.

The antigens of these receptors remain unknown. The investigators reverse transcribed all of the isolated RNA, so they sequenced expressed TCRB transcripts. Sequenced by immunoSEQ multiplex PCR; TCRdb stores in-frame clones only, minus some. The sample records over 600,000 clones, roughly 12% being singletons. Sequencing input: naive CD4+ T cells from blood. Source of these receptors: a man in his thirties or forties with type 1 diabetes.

The CDR3: CASSLGTGTTNSPLHF. The CDR3 DNA reads as TGTGCCAGCAGTTTAGGGACAGGGACCACGAATTCACCCCTCCACTTT. V usage is TRBV28 and J usage is TRBJ1-6; 9 bases map to TRBD1. Germline lookup yields CDR1 MDHEN and CDR2 SYDVKM. This CDR3 region has 16 residues. Germline trimming cut 2 bases from V and 7 bases from J; bases unmatched to any gene: 6.

V usage is TRBV9 and J usage is TRBJ2-1, with TRBD2 as a possible D gene (6 bases). Trimming pared 5 bases from V and 9 bases from J, leaving 21 bases between. Germline V gene lookup returns CDR1 SGDLS and CDR2 YYNGEE. CDR3 length equals 15 residues. CDR3 protein: CASSAGSRRAGEQFF. The CDR3 DNA sequence: TGTGCCAGCAGTGCCGGGTCCCGGAGGGCCGGTGAGCAGTTCTTC.

The chain carries TRBV18 and TRBJ2-7; 7 bases line up with TRBD1. Germline assignment: CDR1 KGHSH and CDR2 LQKENI. V lost 3 bases to trimming and J lost 2 bases; unmatched junction nucleotides: 4. The CDR3 contains 14 residues. The CDR3: CASSPSTGPYEQYF. The CDR3 nucleotides are TGTGCCAGCTCACCGTCGACAGGGCCCTACGAGCAGTACTTC. Full variable domain (missing parts from reference TRBV18 and TRBJ2-7): NAGVMQNPRHLVRRRGQEARLRCSPMKGHSHVYWYRQLPEEGLKFMVYLQKENIIDESGMPKERFSAEFPKEGPSILRIQQVVRGDSAAYFCASSPSTGPYEQYFGPGTRLTVT.

This clone has just a few counts. The chain joins TRBV2 to TRBJ2-1; 10 positions match TRBD1. CDR1 SNHLY and CDR2 FYNNEI come from the germline V gene. After removal of 7 bases from V and 8 bases from J, the junction contained 11 bases not matched to a gene. The length of the CDR3 is 15 residues. The CDR3 spells CASTLGTGEVDEQFF. The CDR3 DNA reads as TGTGCCAGCACCCTCGGGACAGGGGAAGTCGATGAGCAGTTCTTC.

The genes are TRBV6-5 and TRBJ2-5, with D perhaps matching TRBD1 (6 bases). The germline gives CDR1 MNHEY, CDR2 SVGAGI. Trimming shortened V by 0 bases and J by 6 bases, and 11 bases separated the two germline ends. This CDR3 spans 14 amino acids. CDR3 sequence: CASSYSGAQKTQYF. The DNA of the CDR3 is TGTGCCAGCAGTTACTCGGGGGCTCAAAAGACCCAGTACTTC.

This clone came up many times. The rearrangement joins TRBV14 to TRBJ2-7, with TRBD1 as a possible D gene (5 bases). The CDR3 totals 16 residues. The germline V and J ends were trimmed by 3 bases and 0 bases, with 15 bases remaining between them. Germline V gene lookup returns CDR1 SGHDN and CDR2 FVKESK. CDR3 amino acids: CASSHIHAGPSYEQYF. The CDR3 DNA reads TGTGCCAGCAGCCATATCCATGCAGGGCCCTCCTACGAGCAGTACTTC.

This rearrangement joins TRBV6-6 to TRBJ2-5; TRBD2 matches 7 bases. With 2 bases clipped from V and 9 bases from J, the junction kept 0 bases outside the gene matches. The CDR3 is made up of 11 amino acids. Germline loops: CDR1 MNHNY, CDR2 SVGAGI (reference sequence). The CDR3 bases are TGTGCCAGCAGTTACCGGGGGGCCCAGTACTTC. Amino acids: CASSYRGAQYF.

The J gene is TRBJ2-2, the V gene TRBV28; 7 positions match TRBD1. From germline, CDR1 is MDHEN and CDR2 SYDVKM. V was clipped by 7 bases and J by 5 bases; unmatched bases: 7. CDR3 size: 14 residues. The CDR3 region has the DNA TGTGCCAGCACTTTGGGGACAGCGACCGGGGAGCTGTTTTTT. Amino acid sequence: CASTLGTATGELFF.

This clone has a handful of counts. V gene TRBV14 combines with J gene TRBJ2-3; D ambiguous. CDR1 and CDR2 from the germline V gene are SGHDN and FVKESK. The CDR3 has 15 residues. Trimming cost V 5 bases and J 0 bases, with 12 bases left between them. DNA of the CDR3: TGTGCCAGCAGCGGTTTCCCAACTAGCACAGATACGCAGTATTTT. Protein product: CASSGFPTSTDTQYF.

This chain joins TRBV14 and TRBJ2-2; weak D call: TRBD1 (6 bases). The CDR3 runs to 13 residues. V was clipped by 4 bases and J by 7 bases, with 10 bases between them. The V gene's germline CDR1 is SGHDN and CDR2 FVKESK. The DNA of the CDR3 is TGTGCCAGCAGCCCCCGACAGGTCGGGGAGCTGTTTTTT. Protein product: CASSPRQVGELFF.

This clone turned up a few times. The chain is built from TRBV9 and TRBJ1-1; D is uncertain. CDR1 and CDR2 (germline): SGDLS, YYNGEE. Trimming removed 0 bases at V and 1 base at J, with 7 bases between. There are 14 residues in the CDR3. This CDR3 is CASSVDPANTEAFF. The CDR3 DNA reads as TGTGCCAGCAGCGTAGATCCAGCGAACACTGAAGCTTTCTTT.

This clone was observed a handful of times. This chain uses TRBV7-8 with TRBJ1-2; the D gene is possibly TRBD1 (5 bases). The V gene lost 2 bases and the J gene lost 2 bases, with 6 bases spanning the gap. Per germline, CDR1 SGHVS and CDR2 FQNEAQ. The CDR3 is made up of 13 amino acids. This chain's CDR3 is CASSLQGNYGYTF. Here the CDR3 DNA reads TGTGCCAGCAGCTTACAGGGAAACTATGGCTACACCTTC.